Sequencing of this T cell receptor (beta chain) was carried out in a study of shared clonotypes between healthy human individuals. Across the study: Donors, aged 18 to 49, were a couple of women and three men.

Each subset's genomic DNA was split evenly across several immunoSEQ plates. In replicate PCRs of unsorted PBMC, approximately 310 ng DNA, around 30,000 T cell genomes, was used. Generated by immunoSEQ multiplex PCR, the TCRdb table keeps only in-frame clones and is missing some. The sample yields around 500,000 clones, 60% to 85% seen once. Trimming took off 5 bases at V and 0 bases at J, with 8 bases between the two ends. CDR1 is SGHTA, CDR2 FQGTGA, per germline. The CDR3 runs 13 residues. Everyone who donated was a Caucasian adult who lived in Nashville, Tennessee. This sequence originates from a middle-aged woman in good health. Some clones in this sample may be carry-over from other donors' samples. The chain combines TRBV7-3 with TRBJ2-7; unclear D gene. The sequenced sample consisted of PBMCs. CDR3 DNA sequence: TGTGCCAGCAGCCCGAGCCTCTCCTACGAGCAGTACTTC. Protein product: CASSPSLSYEQYF.